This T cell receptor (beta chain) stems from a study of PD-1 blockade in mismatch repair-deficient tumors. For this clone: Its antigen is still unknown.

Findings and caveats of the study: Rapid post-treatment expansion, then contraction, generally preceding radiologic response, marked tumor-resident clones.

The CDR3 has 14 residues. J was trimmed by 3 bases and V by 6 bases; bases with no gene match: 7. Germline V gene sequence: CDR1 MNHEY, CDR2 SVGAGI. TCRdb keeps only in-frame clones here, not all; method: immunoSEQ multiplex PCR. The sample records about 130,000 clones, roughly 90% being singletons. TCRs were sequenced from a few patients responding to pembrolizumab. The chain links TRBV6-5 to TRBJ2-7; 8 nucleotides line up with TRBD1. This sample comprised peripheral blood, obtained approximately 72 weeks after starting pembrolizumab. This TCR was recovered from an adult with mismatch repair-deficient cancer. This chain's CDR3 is CASRSQGAFYEQYF. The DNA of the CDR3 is TGTGCCAGCAGAAGTCAGGGGGCGTTCTACGAGCAGTACTTC.